These 14 T cell receptor beta chains originate from one sample sequenced in a study of read filtering for tumor transcriptome and immune sequencing. Molecular barcoded adaptors covering alpha/delta and beta/gamma chains were used on 400 ng RNA. TCRdb fed the reads into MiXCR, producing one record per CDR3 protein. The sample lists about 93,000 distinct CDR3 sequences, approximately 21% occurring once. The sample taken for sequencing was a population of CD138-negative cells sorted from bone marrow. Receptors originate from a donor older than 35 with multiple myeloma.

In regard to this clonotype: This may be a read error, as it is one base from a much larger clone. It is likely a read error, because the conserved phenylalanine at the end of the CDR3 is missing. The chain links TRBV10-3 to TRBJ2-5, with 8 nucleotides matching TRBD1. This CDR3 has 14 residues. Looked up from germline, CDR1 is ENHRY and CDR2 is SYGVKD. Germline trimming cut 6 bases from V and 4 bases from J; bases unmatched to any gene: 7. The CDR3 nucleotides are TGTGCCATCAGCTCCGGACAGGGAGTAGAGACCCAGTACCTC. Protein sequence: CAISSGQGVETQYL.

This clonotype came up many times. The chain links TRBV28 to TRBJ1-5; D is unclear. Germline CDR1 is MDHEN and CDR2 is SYDVKM. The CDR3 is 12 residues long. The germline V and J ends were trimmed by 3 bases and 6 bases, with 6 bases remaining between them. CDR3 sequence (DNA): TGTGCCAGCAGTTTTAACCCTCAGCCCCAGCATTTT. This codes for CASSFNPQPQHF.

This clonotype was recorded many times. The chain uses TRBV18 and TRBJ1-1; 7 nucleotides match TRBD1. Germline values: CDR1 KGHSH, CDR2 LQKENI. The CDR3 runs 13 residues. V dropped 8 bases and J dropped 4; count of bases not matched to a gene: 7. The CDR3 DNA reads TGTGCCAGCGCAGACGACAGGGCCACTGAAGCTTTCTTT. This translates into CASADDRATEAFF.

In this sample, this clonotype turned up many times. The V and J genes are TRBV3-1 and TRBJ2-1; either TRBD1 or TRBD2 may fit D (5 bases each). Germline loops: CDR1 LGHDT, CDR2 YNNKEL (reference sequence). The V end was cut by 4 bases, the J end by 9 bases, with 16 bases between. CDR3 length equals 14 residues. CDR3 in amino acids: CASSPTTGRGEQFF. CDR3 bases: TGTGCCAGCAGCCCCACGACGGGAAGGGGTGAGCAGTTCTTC.

About this clonotype: The junction and the germline gene differ at one end; a read error may be behind it. The chain couples TRBV2 to TRBJ1-6, with a possible D match to TRBD1 (6 bases). The CDR3 loop spans 15 amino acids. The germline V gene has CDR1 SNHLY and CDR2 FYNNEI. In DNA, the CDR3 is TGTGCCGGCAGTGAAGGGCAGGGGTGGGGTTCACCCCTCCACTTT. This translates into CAGSEGQGWGSPLHF.

This clonotype was detected ten times or more. The chain uses TRBV5-1 and TRBJ2-1; 10 bases are a match to TRBD2. Germline loops: CDR1 SGHRS, CDR2 YFSETQ. J gave up 5 bases and V 4 bases, and 6 bases lay outside the gene matches. CDR3 length equals 15 residues. CDR3 residues: CASSATSGTHNEQFF. The CDR3 DNA sequence: TGCGCCAGCAGCGCCACTAGCGGGACCCACAATGAGCAGTTCTTC.

This clonotype appeared many times. The CDR3 spells CSARDYPAGGPEQFF. In nucleotides, the CDR3 is TGCAGTGCTAGAGATTATCCAGCGGGGGGGCCTGAGCAGTTCTTC. The rearrangement uses TRBV20-1 and TRBJ2-1, with 10 bases matching TRBD2. The V gene's germline CDR1 is DFQATT and CDR2 SNEGSKA (reference sequence). The CDR3 is made up of 15 amino acids. The V gene end was trimmed by 0 bases and the J gene end by 9 bases; junction bases not matched to a gene: 8.

The chain links TRBV5-8 to TRBJ2-5; the match to TRBD2 covers 7 bases. Trimming took 7 bases from V and 6 from J; bases not matched to a gene: 15. This CDR3 has 15 residues. Germline values: CDR1 SGHTS, CDR2 YDEGEE. The CDR3 bases are TGTGCCAGCGACCTGGGGAGGGGACGGCTGAAGACCCAGTACTTC. Its translation: CASDLGRGRLKTQYF.

The chain is built from TRBV29-1 and TRBJ1-1, with unresolved D. CDR3 length: 13 amino acids. CDR1 and CDR2 from the germline V gene are SQVTM and ANQGSEA. Trimming took 1 base from V and 7 from J, leaving 13 bases between them. CDR3 sequence: CSVEGVERREAFF. The DNA for the CDR3 is TGCAGCGTTGAAGGGGTTGAAAGGCGTGAAGCTTTCTTT.

This clonotype was recorded many times. CDR3 DNA: TGCGCCAGCAGAATGACGGGGGGTCACAATGAGCAGTTCTTC. Its translation is CASRMTGGHNEQFF. The chain recombines TRBV5-1 with TRBJ2-1; 7 bases are a match to TRBD2. V lost 5 bases to trimming and J lost 5 bases; unmatched junction nucleotides: 7. The CDR3 runs to 14 residues. Germline CDR1 and CDR2: SGHRS and YFSETQ.

In the case of this clonotype: This may be a read error, as it is one base from a much larger clone. This chain links TRBV28 with TRBJ1-5; D unresolved. The V end was cut by 4 bases, the J end by 6 bases, with 19 bases between. Germline assignment: CDR1 MDHEN and CDR2 SYDVKM. The CDR3 loop spans 16 amino acids. CDR3 DNA sequence: TGTGCCAGCAGTTCACGGACGGGGTTTTCATTTCAGCCCCAGCATTTT. This sequence encodes CASSSRTGFSFQPQHF.

This clonotype showed up many times. The chain carries TRBV20-1 and TRBJ2-7, with TRBD2 identical over 9 bases. Germline V CDR1 and CDR2: DFQATT, SNEGSKA (reference sequence). This CDR3 has 16 residues. V was clipped by 4 bases and J by 2 bases; unmatched bases: 12. Here the CDR3 DNA reads TGCAGTGCTACGACCCCCTCTCTAGCGGGGACCTACGAGCAGTACTTC. Protein: CSATTPSLAGTYEQYF.

This clonotype appeared a single time. A read error may be the cause here, since a much bigger clone is one base away. The V call is TRBV28, the J call TRBJ2-7, with D perhaps TRBD1 or TRBD2 (5 bases each). The CDR3 has 11 residues. Germline lookup yields CDR1 MDHEN and CDR2 SYDVKM. V dropped 8 bases and J dropped 6 bases, with 11 bases sitting between them. CDR3 residues: CASDEGFEQYF. CDR3 in DNA: TGTGCCAGCGATGAGGGGTTCGAGCAGTACTTC.

This clonotype was counted at least ten times. V and J are TRBV5-1 and TRBJ2-1; 8 bases line up with TRBD2. The CDR3 extends over 17 amino acids. With 4 bases clipped from V and 2 bases from J, the junction kept 11 bases outside the gene matches. CDR1 SGHRS and CDR2 YFSETQ come from the germline V gene. The CDR3: CASSLSGGGGTYNEQFF. For the CDR3, the DNA is TGCGCCAGCAGCCTAAGCGGGGGAGGTGGCACCTACAATGAGCAGTTCTTC.